This T cell receptor (beta chain) was retrieved from a study of T cell responses to AZD1222 COVID-19 vaccine. Some clones are missing from TCRdb's copy, which holds only in-frame ones; the method was immunoSEQ multiplex PCR. Of under 150,000 clones listed, 70% to 90% are singletons. The CDR3 is made up of 19 amino acids. Trimming took off 1 base at V and 2 bases at J, with 24 bases between the two ends. Germline values: CDR1 SGHVS, CDR2 FNYEAQ. The sample in question was peripheral blood, obtained on day 0 of MenACWY control vaccination. The rearrangement joins TRBV7-6 to TRBJ2-7; D may match TRBD1 or TRBD2 (5 bases each). The TCR was taken from an adult in good health. CDR3 protein: CASSLVPTDTRTPTYEQYF. In nucleotides, the CDR3 is TGTGCCAGCAGCTTAGTTCCCACGGACACCAGGACTCCGACCTACGAGCAGTACTTC.